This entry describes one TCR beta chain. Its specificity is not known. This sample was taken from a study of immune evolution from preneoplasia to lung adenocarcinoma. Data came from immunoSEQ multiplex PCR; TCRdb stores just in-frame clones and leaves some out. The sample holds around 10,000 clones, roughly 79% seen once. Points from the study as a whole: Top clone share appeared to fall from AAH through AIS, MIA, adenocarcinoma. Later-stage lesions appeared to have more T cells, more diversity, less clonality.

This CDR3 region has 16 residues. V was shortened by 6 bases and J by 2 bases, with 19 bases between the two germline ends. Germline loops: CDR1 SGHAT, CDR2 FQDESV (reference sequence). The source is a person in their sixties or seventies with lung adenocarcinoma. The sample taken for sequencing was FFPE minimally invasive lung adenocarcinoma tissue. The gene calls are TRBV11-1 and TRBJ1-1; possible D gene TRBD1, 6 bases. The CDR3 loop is CASRRRTGLGNTEAFF. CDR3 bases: TGTGCCAGCAGACGTCGAACAGGGTTAGGAAACACTGAAGCTTTCTTT.